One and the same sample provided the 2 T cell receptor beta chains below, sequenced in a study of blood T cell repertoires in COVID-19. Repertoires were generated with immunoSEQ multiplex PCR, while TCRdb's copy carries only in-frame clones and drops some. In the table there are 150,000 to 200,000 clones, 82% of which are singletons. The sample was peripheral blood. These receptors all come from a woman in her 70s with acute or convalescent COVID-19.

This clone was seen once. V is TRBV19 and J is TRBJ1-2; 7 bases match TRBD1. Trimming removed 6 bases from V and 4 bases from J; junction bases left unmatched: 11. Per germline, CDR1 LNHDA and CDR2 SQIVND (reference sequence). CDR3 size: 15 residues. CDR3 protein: CASRLQGQSLYGYTF. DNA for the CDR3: TGTGCCAGTAGACTCCAGGGACAGAGCCTCTATGGCTACACCTTC. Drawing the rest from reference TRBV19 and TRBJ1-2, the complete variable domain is DGGITQSPKYLFRKEGQNVTLSCEQNLNHDAMYWYRQDPGQGLRLIYYSQIVNDFQKGDIAEGYSVSREKKESFPLTVTSAQKNPTAFYLCASRLQGQSLYGYTFGSGTRLTVV.

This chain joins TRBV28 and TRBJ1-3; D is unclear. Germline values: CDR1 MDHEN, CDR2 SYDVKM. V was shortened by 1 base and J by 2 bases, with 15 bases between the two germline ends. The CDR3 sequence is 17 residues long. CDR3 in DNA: TGTGCCAGCAGTTTATCTGTCGGGGTTGGGGCTGGAAACACCATATATTTT. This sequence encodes CASSLSVGVGAGNTIYF.